The source of this T cell receptor beta chain is a study of neurological immune-mediated disorders. This clonotype was detected a few times. With a much larger clone just one base away, this may be a read error. TCRdb ran MiXCR on the 5' RACE reads and lists one entry per CDR3 protein. The profile shows 87,000 or so distinct CDR3 sequences, 3.5% to 4% of them singletons. This CDR3 contains 11 residues. Looked up from germline, CDR1 is SGHTA and CDR2 is FQGNSA. J is TRBJ1-6 and V is TRBV7-2; D gene uncertain. The source material was PBMCs. The clonotype originates from a woman aged 18-30 years with multiple sclerosis. CDR3 nucleotides: TGTGCCAGCAGCTTGGGTTCACACCTCCACTTT. It codes for CASSLGSHLHF. The full variable domain, rest sourced from reference TRBV7-2 and TRBJ1-6, is GAGVSQSPSNKVTEKGKDVELRCDPISGHTALYWYRQSLGQGLEFLIYFQGNSAPDKSGLPSDRFSAERTGGSVSTLTIQRTQQEDSAVYLCASSLGSHLHFGNGTRLTVT.